These T cell receptor beta chains were read from a single sample in a study of T cell responses to AZD1222 COVID-19 vaccine. The table came from immunoSEQ multiplex PCR; TCRdb's copy has only in-frame clones and leaves some out. Among about 120,000 clones listed, approximately 90% were seen once. The sample here was peripheral blood, taken 28 days after the second AZD1222 dose. These receptors were obtained from an adult who received the AZD1222 COVID-19 vaccine. The CDR3 runs from the conserved cysteine through the conserved F or W. Fields, in order: clone size, D gene, CDR3 length, V gene, J gene, CDR3 DNA, CDR3 protein. The D gene is left open where the match is weak. Rows give clone size only sometimes, using once, few, many, or a class for an expanded clone.

>-|-|15|TRBV5-1|TRBJ1-3
TGCGCCAGCAGCTTGGGGCAGGCGGCTGGAAACACCATATATTTT
CASSLGQAAGNTIYF
>-|TRBD1|16|TRBV11-3|TRBJ1-1
TGTGCCAGCAGCGTCCGGGACAGGGGCCCGAACACTGAAGCTTTCTTT
CASSVRDRGPNTEAFF
>-|-|15|TRBV23-1|TRBJ1-5
TGCGCCAGCAGTCAGACAGTCCTAAGCAATCAGCCCCAGCATTTT
CASSQTVLSNQPQHF
>-|TRBD1|18|TRBV11-2|TRBJ1-3
TGTGCCAGCAGCTCAATCTGGGACAGGGGAATCTCTGGAAACACCATATATTTT
CASSSIWDRGISGNTIYF
>-|TRBD2|15|TRBV6-5|TRBJ2-5
TGTGCCAGCAGCCGTGGACTAGCGGGGGGAGAGACCCAGTACTTC
CASSRGLAGGETQYF
>few|-|14|TRBV7-9|TRBJ2-1
TGTGCCAGCAGCTTAGAGGACGAGTCCAATGAGCAGTTCTTC
CASSLEDESNEQFF
>-|-|15|TRBV5-1|TRBJ2-2
TGCGCCAGCAGCTTTCGCCCGCCGGACACCGGGGAGCTGTTTTTT
CASSFRPPDTGELFF
>once|TRBD2|15|TRBV14|TRBJ2-1
TGTGCCAGCAGCCTCTTAGCGGGAAGGTCGTGGGAGCAGTTCTTC
CASSLLAGRSWEQFF
>-|TRBD1|18|TRBV7-2|TRBJ1-5
TGTGCCAGCAGCTTAGGTGGGACAGGGAGTTATAGCAATCAGCCCCAGCATTTT
CASSLGGTGSYSNQPQHF
>once|TRBD1|16|TRBV28|TRBJ1-5
TGTGCCAGCAGATCGGACAGGGGACTAGAAAATCAGCCCCAGCATTTT
CASRSDRGLENQPQHF
>-|TRBD1|15|TRBV27|TRBJ2-5
TGTGCCAGCAGTCATACAGGGGGCGGGGTGGAGACCCAGTACTTC
CASSHTGGGVETQYF
>-|-|10|TRBV20-1|TRBJ2-1
TGCAGTGCTAGCTTAGGTGAGCAGTTCTTC
CSASLGEQFF
>-|-|14|TRBV7-2|TRBJ2-1
TGTGCCAGCAGCTTAGGGGCCCTGTGGGATGAGCAGTTCTTC
CASSLGALWDEQFF
>-|-|13|TRBV4-1|TRBJ2-1
TGCGCCAGCAGCCACGTAGGAAACAATGAGCAGTTCTTC
CASSHVGNNEQFF
>-|TRBD1|14|TRBV29-1|TRBJ2-1
TGCAGCGTACCCGCCGACAGGGGGCCCGATGAGCAGTTCTTC
CSVPADRGPDEQFF
>few|TRBD2|17|TRBV3-1/TRBV3-2|TRBJ2-2
TGTGCCAGCAGCCACCAAATAGCGGGGTTGACCACCGGGGAGCTGTTTTTT
CASSHQIAGLTTGELFF
>once|-|13|TRBV19|TRBJ2-7
TGTGCCAGTAGTCCGGACGGGACGGGGGAGCAGTACTTC
CASSPDGTGEQYF
>-|-|15|TRBV7-9|TRBJ2-2
TGTGCCAGCAGAAGTTTAGGGGCGAACACCGGGGAGCTGTTTTTT
CASRSLGANTGELFF
>once|TRBD1|14|TRBV30|TRBJ2-2
TGTGCCTGGGCGCAGGGGGCAAGCACCGGGGAGCTGTTTTTT
CAWAQGASTGELFF
>-|-|15|TRBV14|TRBJ2-7
TGTGCCAGCAGCCAAGATGGGGTCAGATCTACGCAGCAGTACTTC
CASSQDGVRSTQQYF
>-|-|13|TRBV12-3/TRBV12-4|TRBJ1-2
TGTGCCAGCAGTCCCGGCCCAGGCTATGGCTACACCTTC
CASSPGPGYGYTF
>once|TRBD2|16|TRBV15|TRBJ2-3
TGTGCCACCAGCACCGTTCCGGGACTATCTTCAGATACGCAGTATTTT
CATSTVPGLSSDTQYF
>-|TRBD1|14|TRBV2|TRBJ1-3
TGTGCCAGCAGTGAAATAGGGACAGGGGTTACCATATATTTT
CASSEIGTGVTIYF
>-|TRBD1|16|TRBV28|TRBJ2-5
TGTGCCAGCAGTGAGCCGGGACAGGGTAGGAAAGAGACCCAGTACTTC
CASSEPGQGRKETQYF
>once|-|15|TRBV5-1|TRBJ2-1
TGCGCCAGCAGCTTGCGGGACTCGGGGTACAATGAGCAGTTCTTC
CASSLRDSGYNEQFF
>-|-|13|TRBV7-2|TRBJ2-7
TGTGCCAGCAGCTTAGGGCAGGGGTGGGAGCAGTACTTC
CASSLGQGWEQYF
>-|TRBD1|14|TRBV29-1|TRBJ1-3
TGCAGCGTTACTCGGCAGGGGGCCGTCAACACCATATATTTT
CSVTRQGAVNTIYF
>-|-|14|TRBV7-8|TRBJ1-1
TGTGCCAGCAGCCCACCTAATATTAAAACTGAAGCTTTCTTT
CASSPPNIKTEAFF
>-|TRBD1|12|TRBV30|TRBJ1-2
TGTGCCTGGACCTACGGACAGGTTGGCTACACCTTC
CAWTYGQVGYTF
>-|TRBD1|13|TRBV29-1|TRBJ2-7
TGCAGCGTAGCCACCACCGACAGGGGAGAACAGTACTTC
CSVATTDRGEQYF
>-|-|12|TRBV4-2|TRBJ2-1
TGTGCCAGCAGCCAAAATTACAATGAGCAGTTCTTC
CASSQNYNEQFF
>few|-|12|TRBV12-3/TRBV12-4|TRBJ1-2
TGTGCCAGCAGTTTGGGTAACTATGGCTACACCTTC
CASSLGNYGYTF
>-|TRBD2|16|TRBV5-4|TRBJ2-3
TGTGCCAGCAGCTTGGCCCCAATCGTGACTAGCGGGGCCTTTTATTTT
CASSLAPIVTSGAFYF
>-|TRBD1|11|TRBV6-5|TRBJ1-1
TGTGCCACGACAGGGAGAACTGAAGCTTTCTTT
CATTGRTEAFF
>-|TRBD2|15|TRBV5-5|TRBJ2-1
TGTGCCAGCAGCTTGTATCGGACTAGTGTGTATGAGCAGTTCTTC
CASSLYRTSVYEQFF
>-|-|15|TRBV7-3|TRBJ2-7
TGTGCCAGCAGCAGCCGACATGGGCCCTCCTACGAGCAGTACTTC
CASSSRHGPSYEQYF
>-|-|13|TRBV12-3/TRBV12-4|TRBJ1-2
TGTGCCAGCAGCGAGGTCTCCGGAGGGGGCTACACCTTC
CASSEVSGGGYTF
>-|-|15|TRBV19|TRBJ2-4
TGTGCCAGTAGTATTGAGGGGGTAGCCAAAAACATTCAGTACTTC
CASSIEGVAKNIQYF
>-|-|12|TRBV27|TRBJ2-7
TGTGCCAGCAGTTCGACCTCCTACGAGCAGTACTTC
CASSSTSYEQYF
>-|-|11|TRBV20-1|TRBJ1-5
TGCAGTGCTAGAGGTGAGCAGCCCCAGCATTTT
CSARGEQPQHF
>-|-|16|TRBV28|TRBJ1-5
TGTGCCAGCAGTTTAGGGCTGGGGGCCCGCAATCAGCCCCAGCATTTT
CASSLGLGARNQPQHF
>-|-|16|TRBV14|TRBJ2-1
TGTGCCAGCAGCCGAAGATTCCAGGCAGCAGGCAATGAGCAGTTCTTC
CASSRRFQAAGNEQFF
>medium-sized|-|15|TRBV7-2|TRBJ2-7
TGTGCCAGCAGCTTAGCGGCGATGGGTAGCTACGAGCAGTACTTC
CASSLAAMGSYEQYF
>-|-|14|TRBV2|TRBJ1-1
TGTGCCAGCAGAGGCCGTTCAGTTGTTGCTGAAGCTTTCTTT
CASRGRSVVAEAFF
>-|-|14|TRBV7-9|TRBJ1-2
TGTGCCAGCAGCTTCGCACAGGAAACCTATGGCTACACCTTC
CASSFAQETYGYTF
>-|-|14|TRBV5-6|TRBJ1-5
TGTGCCAGCAGCTTGGTAGGGACCAATCAGCCCCAGCATTTT
CASSLVGTNQPQHF
>-|-|13|TRBV19|TRBJ1-2
TGTGCCGCATCGCCACAGATACTCTATGGCTACACCTTC
CAASPQILYGYTF
>-|-|15|TRBV7-9|TRBJ2-3
TGTGCCAGCAGCCCCGGTCGGGGGTTCACAGATACGCAGTATTTT
CASSPGRGFTDTQYF
>once|TRBD1|14|TRBV20-1|TRBJ2-2
TGCAGTGCTAGTGGGACAGGGGGCACCGGGGAGCTGTTTTTT
CSASGTGGTGELFF
>-|-|16|TRBV7-2|TRBJ1-3
TGTGCCAGCAGCTTAATTGGGGCAGGCGGTGGAAACACCATATATTTT
CASSLIGAGGGNTIYF
>-|-|18|TRBV28|TRBJ2-1
TGTGCCAGCAGCGAATTACCCCCCGGGGAATCGGCTTACAATGAGCAGTTCTTC
CASSELPPGESAYNEQFF
>-|TRBD1|15|TRBV28|TRBJ2-5
TGTGCCAGCAGTTTAAGTGGACAGGGGCAAGAGACCCAGTACTTC
CASSLSGQGQETQYF
>-|-|12|TRBV6-5|TRBJ1-1
TGTGCCAGTGAGGAGGGGAGTCCTGAAGCTTTCTTT
CASEEGSPEAFF
>once|-|13|TRBV10-3|TRBJ1-1
TGTGCCACCGCCCGAGACCTGAACACTGAAGCTTTCTTT
CATARDLNTEAFF
>-|TRBD2|15|TRBV6-5|TRBJ2-7
TGTGCCAGCAGAGAGGGGACTAGCGGGAGCGACGAGCAGTACTTC
CASREGTSGSDEQYF
>-|TRBD1|17|TRBV13|TRBJ1-1
TGTGCCAGCAGCTTAGGCCAGGGGGCGGCCTTGAACACTGAAGCTTTCTTT
CASSLGQGAALNTEAFF
>-|TRBD2|15|TRBV7-2|TRBJ2-1
TGTGCCAGTAAGCGGGAGGGCCTTAGGCAGTCTGAGCAGTTCTTC
CASKREGLRQSEQFF
>-|-|16|TRBV5-1|TRBJ2-3
TGCGCCAGCAGCTACCAGGGGACTGGGGTGACAGATACGCAGTATTTT
CASSYQGTGVTDTQYF
>once|-|14|TRBV5-6|TRBJ1-3
TGTGCCAGCAGCTTGGGGGGTTCTGGAAACACCATATATTTT
CASSLGGSGNTIYF